What follows describes a single TCR beta chain. Other DNA sequences in the same sample also yield this CDR3. These data come from a study of T cell changes during pregnancy in multiple sclerosis. Trimming at V came to 3 bases and at J to 8 bases, leaving 6 bases not matched to a gene. This CDR3 region has 14 residues. Germline CDR1 and CDR2: MNHEY and SMNVEV (reference sequence). Data came from immunoSEQ multiplex PCR; TCRdb stores just in-frame clones and leaves some out. The table has tens of thousands of clones, nearly 90% seen once. The chain uses TRBV27 and TRBJ1-4; 7 nucleotides line up with TRBD1. This sequence was found in a female donor with multiple sclerosis, enrolled in a pregnancy study. Sequencing was performed on CD4+ T cells from peripheral blood mononuclear cells, taken in the first trimester of pregnancy. The CDR3 spells CASSFTGVGEKLFF. CDR3 nucleotides: TGTGCCAGCAGTTTTACAGGGGTCGGGGAAAAACTGTTTTTT. Based on the CDR3 plus reference TRBV27 and TRBJ1-4, the full variable domain is EAQVTQNPRYLITVTGKKLTVTCSQNMNHEYMSWYRQDPGLGLRQIYYSMNVEVTDKGDVPEGYKVSRKEKRNFPLILESPSPNQTSLYFCASSFTGVGEKLFFGSGTQLSVL.